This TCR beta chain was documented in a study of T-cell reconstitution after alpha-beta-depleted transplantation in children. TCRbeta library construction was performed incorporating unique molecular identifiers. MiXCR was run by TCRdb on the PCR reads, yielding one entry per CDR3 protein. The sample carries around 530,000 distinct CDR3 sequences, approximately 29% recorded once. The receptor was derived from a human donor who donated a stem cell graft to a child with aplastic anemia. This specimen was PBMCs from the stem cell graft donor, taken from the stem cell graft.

This CDR3 reads CASSTGLVGSKNEQFF. The CDR3 coding sequence is TGCGCCAGCAGCACGGGACTAGTGGGGTCTAAAAATGAGCAGTTCTTC. This chain uses TRBV5-1 with TRBJ2-1; 8 bases fit TRBD2. CDR3 length: 16 residues. Germline loops: CDR1 SGHRS, CDR2 YFSETQ. Trimming at V came to 4 bases and at J to 7 bases, leaving 13 bases not matched to a gene.